This T cell receptor beta chain was sequenced in a study of shared clonotypes between healthy human individuals (dated by TCRdb to about 2020). Context from the whole study: Two women and a few men aged 18 to 49 years were included in the cohort. Different laboratories and diverse techniques were used to prepare libraries and sequence TCR repertoires, to increase sequencing depth and limit assay-specific biases. Between about 0.8 and 9 billion PBMCs per donor were obtained by leukapheresis. To estimate repertoire size and how much clonotypes are shared between individuals, the study performed deep sequencing of blood TCR repertoires from a few healthy adults. For each donor, CD4 naive and CD4 memory were each run on three plates, CD8 naive on two plates, and CD8 memory on one plate.

Comments on this clone: The target of this receptor is not known. Base qualities were left out, and no much larger clone turns up one base away.

The donors were healthy, HIV-negative adults with no recently reported acute infections or vaccinations. Every donor was a Caucasian adult residing in Nashville, Tennessee, USA. CD4+ T cells were enriched through magnetic negative selection, after which naive cells were positively selected on CD45RA and the remaining negative fraction served as the memory subset. Blood was obtained by leukapheresis, after which PBMCs were separated by Ficoll-Histopaque density gradient centrifugation and cryopreserved in liquid nitrogen vapor phase. Analytical flow cytometry was used to check the purity and quantity of each magnetically sorted T cell population. Genomic DNA was isolated from every sorted fraction and measured by UV absorbance on a Nanodrop 2000c. Using the deep immunoSEQ assay, multiplex PCR amplified TCR CDR3 regions from genomic DNA. Extracted genomic DNA from each cell subset was spread evenly across all wells of several immunoSEQ 96-well plates, with each plate serving as a replicate. For sorted subsets, each replicate PCR was loaded with approximately 0.2 ug genomic DNA, equivalent to 30,000 to 35,000 T cell genomes. The purified libraries were quantified using a Qubit 3.0 fluorometer, sized with a Bioanalyzer 2100, and then quantified again using the KAPA Library Quantification kit. Every immunoSEQ 96-well plate was sequenced on a dedicated single-read 150-cycle Illumina NextSeq 550 flow cell. In the source study's methods: Because only junctional sequences without quality scores were contained in the immunoSEQ output, filtering matching that applied to full-length reads could not be performed. Sequences were annotated with PyIR, a Python wrapper for IgBLAST v1.9, using IMGT germline references to assign V/J genes and CDR3. Reads were filtered out if the reads had weak V/J assignments (E-value above 1e-6), no CDR3, stop codons, out-of-frame junctions, or ambiguous translated residues. V3J clonotypes were defined by identical inferred V gene, J gene, and CDR3 amino acid sequence. Percentage overlap between repertoires was calculated by dividing the number of shared unique clonotypes by the size of the smaller repertoire. Repertoire richness was assessed with RTK rarefaction, the Chao1 estimator, and Recon v2.1 estimates of unobserved clonotypes. OLGA was used to compute generation probabilities for all TCRbeta clonotypes that the gDNA method yielded from a handful of donors. The table was pulled from immuneACCESS by TCRdb, which kept in-frame rearrangements only. Such tables lose some clones; where checked, under half of the loss comes from unresolved V genes, and the rest has no known cause. From that table come the V and J calls and clone size; the DNA was used to work out D and trimming. Across this sample there are millions of clones, with 90% to 95% seen only once. 0.35% to 0.45% of the sample goes to the ten largest clones.

The paper as a whole reports these results and caveats: Based on pairwise subsampling, the degree of clonotype sharing among donors was expected to be affected by sequencing depth. When a handful of donors were compared, the shared fraction of clonotypes was about 5% for naive CD4, roughly 3.3% for naive CD8, 2.3% for memory CD4, and 0.35% to 0.4% for memory CD8. Incomplete sequencing was indicated by rarefaction of sorted-subset datasets, despite the large sequencing depth. Larger estimated clonotype richness was generally found for naive subsets than for memory subsets. Higher generation probabilities were observed for clonotypes shared by all four sorted-subset donors than for non-shared clonotypes. Sampling was restricted to blood, and TCR repertoires in tissue are likely to differ from TCR repertoires in blood. The small number of donors limited the genetic and exposure-history diversity represented.

This clonotype was sampled from a man between 18 and 29 years old in good health. Some clones in this sample may be carry-over from other donors' samples. Sequencing was performed on naive CD4+ T cells from PBMCs. The cell subset or site label corresponds to: CD45RA+ positively selected.

The DNA reads TGTGCCAGTAGTATTGTCGCCACCTATCATGGCTACACCTTC. It translates as CASSIVATYHGYTF. The chain joins TRBV19 to TRBJ1-2, with an unclear D gene assignment. V and J lose 3 bases and 6 bases, and a span of 14 bases separates them. The CDR3 covers 14 residues, taking in both the cysteine and the phenylalanine. Only the CDR3 DNA is retained, 42 bases long and in frame from the first base. From the germline V gene (reference sequence), CDR1 is LNHDA and CDR2 is SQIVND.